The clone carrying this TCR beta chain appeared many times. As yet, its antigen is unknown. Each sample gave at least 7 million isolated PBMCs. Samples each yielded at least 5 micrograms of total RNA. Germline loops: CDR1 SGHTA, CDR2 FQGTGA. J lost 6 bases, V lost 5 bases, and 7 bases had no gene match. This CDR3 region has 14 residues. The data stem from a study of blood T cells in healthy people across ages. Study-wide points: Measured against age, TCR beta diversity per million T cells decreased in a roughly linear manner.

Using a J-beta primer mix together with a sample-barcoded 5' primer, a second PCR was run for about 6 to 12 cycles. Per-sample output comprised a minimum of 2.5 million paired-end reads containing CDR3. TCRdb independently ran MiXCR on the 5' RACE reads; one entry per CDR3 protein. Here the sample spans around 1,700,000 distinct CDR3 sequences, under 30% being singletons. The V gene is TRBV7-3, the J gene TRBJ2-3; 8 positions match TRBD2. Sequencing used blood. The TCR originated in a woman aged 30 to 39 in good health. The CDR3 region has the DNA TGTGCCAGCAGCCCGCGGACTAGCAGCGATACGCAGTATTTT. This encodes CASSPRTSSDTQYF.